The 6 T cell receptor beta chains in this list originate from one sample, sequenced in a study of tissue T cells after allogeneic stem cell transplantation. The repertoire was sequenced with immunoSEQ multiplex PCR; TCRdb's copy has only in-frame clones and lacks some. The sample includes tens of thousands of clones, less than 75% seen only once; the top ten take roughly 0.77%. The sample consisted of sorted cells pooled from one or two spleens. These receptors were obtained from a pool of C57BL/6 mice in good health.

As to this clone: The gene names given are mouse names. The CDR3 goes on 1 residue after the read ends, and that part is filled in from the germline J gene. This rearrangement joins TRBV16 to TRBJ2-7; 7 nucleotides line up with TRBD1. With 5 bases clipped from V and 5 bases from J, the junction kept 3 bases outside the gene matches. Looked up from germline, CDR1 is SGHSA and CDR2 is FRNQAP. The CDR3 runs 12 residues. The DNA read from the CDR3 is TGTGCAAGCAGCGACCAGGGGGATGAACAGTAC. Protein: CASSDQGDEQY. The CDR3 as a whole reads CASSDQGDEQYF.

Comment on this clone: The gene names given are mouse names. The read halts 1 residue ahead of the CDR3 end, with the missing end drawn from the germline J gene. The V and J genes are TRBV31 and TRBJ2-5; 12 nucleotides line up with TRBD2. Germline CDR1 reads GKSSPN; CDR2 reads SITVG. The length of the CDR3 is 12 residues. J gave up 6 bases and V 5 bases, and 0 bases lay outside the gene matches. CDR3 amino acids: CAWGLGGDTQYF. The covered CDR3 bases are TGTGCCTGGGGACTGGGGGGGGACACCCAGTAC. Variable domain in full (rest from reference TRBV31 and TRBJ2-5): AQTIHQWPVAEIKAVGSPLSLGCTIKGKSSPNLYWYWQATGGTLQQLFYSITVGQVESVVQLNLSASRPKDDQFILSTEKLLLSHSGFYLCAWGLGGDTQYFGPGTRLLVL.

With respect to this clone: Genes and germline come from the mouse. The read terminates 1 residue before the CDR3 end, so the remaining end is supplied by the germline J gene. The chain carries TRBV13-1 and TRBJ1-1, with D perhaps TRBD1 (5 bases). The CDR3 length is 12 residues. Trimming took 2 bases from V and 5 from J, leaving 7 bases between them. Germline CDR1 reads NSHNY; CDR2 reads SYGAGN. The CDR3 protein is CASSEQGTEVFF. The sequenced part of the CDR3 DNA is TGTGCCAGCAGTGAGCAGGGTACAGAAGTCTTC.

Turning to this clone: All gene names here are mouse names. Read data end 1 residue before the CDR3 end; the end is taken from the germline J gene. V usage is TRBV13-1 and J usage is TRBJ2-3; D is unresolved. The CDR3 runs 16 residues. Trimming stripped 0 bases from V and 0 bases from J, with 11 bases between. CDR1 is NSHNY, CDR2 SYGAGN, per germline. This CDR3 reads CASSDAASPSAETLYF. CDR3 DNA (partial): TGTGCCAGCAGTGATGCTGCAAGCCCTAGTGCAGAAACGCTGTAT.

Notes on this clone: Here the gene names and germline are mouse. Read coverage stops 1 residue before the CDR3 terminus; the germline J gene supplies the remainder. Other nucleotide sequences in the sample specify the same CDR3. This chain joins TRBV13-2 and TRBJ1-4; D unclear. This CDR3 has 15 amino acids. Germline loops: CDR1 NNHNN, CDR2 SYGAGS (reference sequence). The V and J ends lost 0 bases and 5 bases respectively, with 11 bases between them. CDR3 sequence reads: CASGDAPFKNERLFF. The CDR3 bases that were read are TGTGCCAGCGGTGATGCCCCTTTCAAAAACGAAAGATTATTT.

Regarding this clone: Gene names denote mouse genes. From the germline J gene comes the end of the CDR3, since the read stops 1 residue before it. This chain connects TRBV26 to TRBJ1-5; 7 bases match TRBD1. Looked up from germline, CDR1 is KGHPV and CDR2 is FQNQEV (reference sequence). This CDR3 comprises 13 residues. The J segment lost 1 base and the V segment lost 7 bases, leaving 1 base of the junction unmatched. Incomplete CDR3 DNA: TGTGCCAGCACGGGACAGAACAACCAGGCTCCGCTT. It is translated as CASTGQNNQAPL. The whole CDR3 sequence is CASTGQNNQAPLF.